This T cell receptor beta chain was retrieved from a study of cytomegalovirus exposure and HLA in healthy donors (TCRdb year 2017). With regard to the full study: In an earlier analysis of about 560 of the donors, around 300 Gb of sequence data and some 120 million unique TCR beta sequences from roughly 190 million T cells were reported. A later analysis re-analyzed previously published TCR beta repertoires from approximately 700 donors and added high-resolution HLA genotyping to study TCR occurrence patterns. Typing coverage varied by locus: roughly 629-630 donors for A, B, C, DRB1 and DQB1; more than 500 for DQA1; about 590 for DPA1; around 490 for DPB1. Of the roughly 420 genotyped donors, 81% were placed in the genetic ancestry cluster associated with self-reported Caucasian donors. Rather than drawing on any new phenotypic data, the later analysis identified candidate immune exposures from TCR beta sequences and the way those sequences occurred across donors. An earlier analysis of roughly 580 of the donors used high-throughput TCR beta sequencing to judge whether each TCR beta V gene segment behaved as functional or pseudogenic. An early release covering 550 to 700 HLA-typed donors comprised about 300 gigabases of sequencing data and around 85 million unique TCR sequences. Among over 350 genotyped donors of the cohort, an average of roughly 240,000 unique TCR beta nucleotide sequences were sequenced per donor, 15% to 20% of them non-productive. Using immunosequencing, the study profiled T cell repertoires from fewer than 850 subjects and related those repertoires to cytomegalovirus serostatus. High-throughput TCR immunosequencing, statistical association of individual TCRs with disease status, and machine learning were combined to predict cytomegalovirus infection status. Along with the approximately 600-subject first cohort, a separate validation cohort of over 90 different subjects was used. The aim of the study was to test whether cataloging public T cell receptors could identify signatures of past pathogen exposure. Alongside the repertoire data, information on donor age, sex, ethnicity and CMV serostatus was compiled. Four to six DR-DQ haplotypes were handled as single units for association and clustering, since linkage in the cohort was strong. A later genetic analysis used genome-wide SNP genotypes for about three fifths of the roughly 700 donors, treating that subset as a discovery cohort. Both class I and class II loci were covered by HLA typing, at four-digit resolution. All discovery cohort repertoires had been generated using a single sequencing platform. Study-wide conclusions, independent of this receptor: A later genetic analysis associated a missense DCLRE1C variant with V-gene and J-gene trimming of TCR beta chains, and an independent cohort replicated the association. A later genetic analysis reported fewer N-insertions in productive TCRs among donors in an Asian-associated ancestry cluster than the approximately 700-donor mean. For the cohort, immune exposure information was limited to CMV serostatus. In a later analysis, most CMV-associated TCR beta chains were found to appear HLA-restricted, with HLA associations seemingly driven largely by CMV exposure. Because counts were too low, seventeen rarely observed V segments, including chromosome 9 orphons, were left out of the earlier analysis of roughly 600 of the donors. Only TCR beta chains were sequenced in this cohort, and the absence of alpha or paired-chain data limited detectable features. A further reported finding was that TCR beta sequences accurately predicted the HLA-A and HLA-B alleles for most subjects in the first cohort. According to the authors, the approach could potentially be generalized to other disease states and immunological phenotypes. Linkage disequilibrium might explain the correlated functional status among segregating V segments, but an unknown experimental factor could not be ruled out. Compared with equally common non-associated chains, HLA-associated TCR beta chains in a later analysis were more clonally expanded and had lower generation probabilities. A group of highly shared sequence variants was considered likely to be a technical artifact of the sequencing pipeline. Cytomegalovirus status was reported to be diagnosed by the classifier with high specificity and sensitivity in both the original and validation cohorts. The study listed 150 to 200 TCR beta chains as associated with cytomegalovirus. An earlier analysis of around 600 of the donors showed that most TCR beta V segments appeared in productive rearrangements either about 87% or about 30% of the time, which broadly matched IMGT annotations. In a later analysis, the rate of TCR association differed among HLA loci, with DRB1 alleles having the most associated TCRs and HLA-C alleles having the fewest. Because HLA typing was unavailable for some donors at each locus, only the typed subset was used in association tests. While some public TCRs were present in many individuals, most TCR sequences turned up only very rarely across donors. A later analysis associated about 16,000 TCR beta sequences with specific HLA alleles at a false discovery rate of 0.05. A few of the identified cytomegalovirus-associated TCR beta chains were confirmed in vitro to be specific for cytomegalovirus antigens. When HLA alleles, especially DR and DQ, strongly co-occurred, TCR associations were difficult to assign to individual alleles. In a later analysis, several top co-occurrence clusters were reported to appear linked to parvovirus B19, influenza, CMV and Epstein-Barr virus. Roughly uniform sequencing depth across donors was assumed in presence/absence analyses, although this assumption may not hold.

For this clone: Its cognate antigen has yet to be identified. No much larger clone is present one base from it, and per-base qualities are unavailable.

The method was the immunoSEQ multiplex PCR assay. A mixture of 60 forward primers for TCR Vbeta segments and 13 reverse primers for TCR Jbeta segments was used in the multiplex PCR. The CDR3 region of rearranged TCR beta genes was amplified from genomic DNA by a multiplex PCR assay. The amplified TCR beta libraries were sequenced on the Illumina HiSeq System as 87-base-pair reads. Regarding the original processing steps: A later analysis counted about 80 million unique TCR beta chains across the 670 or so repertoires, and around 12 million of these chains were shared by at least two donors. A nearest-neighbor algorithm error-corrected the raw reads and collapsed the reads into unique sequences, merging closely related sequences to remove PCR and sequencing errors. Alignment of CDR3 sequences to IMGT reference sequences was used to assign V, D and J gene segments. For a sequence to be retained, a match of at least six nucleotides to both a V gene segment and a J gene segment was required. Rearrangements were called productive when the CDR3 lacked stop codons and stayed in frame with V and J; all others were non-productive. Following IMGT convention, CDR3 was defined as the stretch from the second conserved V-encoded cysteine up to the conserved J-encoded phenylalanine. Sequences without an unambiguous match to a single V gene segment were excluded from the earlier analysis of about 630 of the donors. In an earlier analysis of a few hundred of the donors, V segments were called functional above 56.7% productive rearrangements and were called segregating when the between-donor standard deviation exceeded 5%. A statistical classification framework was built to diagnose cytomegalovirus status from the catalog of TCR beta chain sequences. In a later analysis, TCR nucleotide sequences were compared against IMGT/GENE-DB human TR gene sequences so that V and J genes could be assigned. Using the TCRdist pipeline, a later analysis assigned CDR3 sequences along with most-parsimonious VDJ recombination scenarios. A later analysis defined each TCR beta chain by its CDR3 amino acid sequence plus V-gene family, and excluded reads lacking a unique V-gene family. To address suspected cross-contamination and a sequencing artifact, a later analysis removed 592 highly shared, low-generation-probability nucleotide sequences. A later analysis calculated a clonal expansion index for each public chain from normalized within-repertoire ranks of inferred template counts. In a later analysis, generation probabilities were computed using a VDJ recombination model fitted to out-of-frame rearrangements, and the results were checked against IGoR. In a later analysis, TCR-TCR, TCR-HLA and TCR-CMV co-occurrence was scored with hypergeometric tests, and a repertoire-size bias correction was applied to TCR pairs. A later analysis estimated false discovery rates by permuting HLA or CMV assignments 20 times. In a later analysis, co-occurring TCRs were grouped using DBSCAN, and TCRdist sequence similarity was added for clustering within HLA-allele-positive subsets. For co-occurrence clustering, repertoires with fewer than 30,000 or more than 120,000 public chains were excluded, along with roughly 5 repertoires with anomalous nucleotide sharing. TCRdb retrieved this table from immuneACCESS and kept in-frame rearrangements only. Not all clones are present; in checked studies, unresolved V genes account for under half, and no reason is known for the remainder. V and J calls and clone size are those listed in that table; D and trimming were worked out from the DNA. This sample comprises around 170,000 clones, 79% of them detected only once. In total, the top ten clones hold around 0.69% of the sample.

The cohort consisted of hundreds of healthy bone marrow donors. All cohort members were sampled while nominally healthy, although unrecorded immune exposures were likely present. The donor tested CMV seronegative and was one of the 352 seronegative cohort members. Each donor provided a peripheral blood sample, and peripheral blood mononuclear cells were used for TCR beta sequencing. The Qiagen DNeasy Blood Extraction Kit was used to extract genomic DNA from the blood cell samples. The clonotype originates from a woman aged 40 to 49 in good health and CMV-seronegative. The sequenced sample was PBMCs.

The sequence in DNA is TGTGCCAGCAGCCTGGACTACACAGATACGCAGTATTTT. Its protein product is CASSLDYTDTQYF. The V and J genes are TRBV7-8 and TRBJ2-3; perhaps TRBD2 is the D gene, with 6 bases matching. Cut back by 5 bases and 2 bases, the V and J ends lie 8 bases apart. Including cysteine and phenylalanine, the CDR3 has 13 amino acids. The read is trimmed to its CDR3 DNA, 39 bases read in frame from base 1. CDR1 and CDR2, looked up from the germline V gene, are SGHVS and FQNEAQ.